Below, 29 T cell receptor beta chains from the same sample are listed, as sequenced in a study of T cell changes during pregnancy in multiple sclerosis. Measured with immunoSEQ multiplex PCR; TCRdb has only the in-frame clones, and not every one. The data hold 40,000 to 50,000 clones, with 90% observed a single time. This specimen consisted of CD8+ T cells from peripheral blood mononuclear cells, obtained in the first trimester of pregnancy. The receptors here all came from a female donor with multiple sclerosis, enrolled in a pregnancy study.

Comments on this clone: One end of the junction fails to match germline, which may point to a read error. The gene calls are TRBV7-9 and TRBJ2-2, with 7 positions matching TRBD2. Germline V gene data show CDR1 as SEHNR and CDR2 as FQNEAQ (reference sequence). This CDR3 region has 16 residues. As DNA, the CDR3 is TGTGCCAGTAGCTTAAGAGGCGGGAGTGACACCGGGGAGCTGTTTTTT. It encodes CASSLRGGSDTGELFF.

The rearrangement links TRBV7-9 to TRBJ2-4, with 15 bases that match TRBD2. The CDR3 extends over 16 amino acids. The V segment lost 6 bases and the J segment 14 bases; nucleotides outside the gene matches: 14. Germline V lookup: CDR1 SEHNR, CDR2 FQNEAQ (reference sequence). CDR3 region: CASSFDGLAGGGAKYF. The CDR3 DNA follows: TGTGCCAGCAGTTTTGACGGACTAGCGGGGGGGGGTGCGAAGTACTTC.

This chain uses TRBV10-3 with TRBJ2-3; 7 bases are a match to TRBD2. Trimming took 10 bases from V and 7 from J; bases not matched to a gene: 20. This CDR3 region has 16 residues. Germline CDR1 is ENHRY and CDR2 is SYGVKD. The CDR3 protein is CATRTRAGDPRNTQYF. The CDR3 region has the DNA TGTGCCACCCGGACCCGCGCGGGGGACCCGCGGAATACGCAGTATTTT.

The gene calls are TRBV7-9 and TRBJ2-5; D is unresolved. The CDR3 totals 14 residues. The germline V gene has CDR1 SEHNR and CDR2 FQNEAQ (reference sequence). V was shortened by 5 bases and J by 0 bases, with 10 bases between the two germline ends. DNA of the CDR3: TGTGCCAGCAGCCTTTCTTTGTACCAAGAGACCCAGTACTTC. As protein: CASSLSLYQETQYF.

The genes are TRBV4-3 and TRBJ1-3; D call uncertain. Germline V gene data show CDR1 as LGHNA and CDR2 as YSLEER. This CDR3 contains 16 residues. V lost 1 base to trimming and J lost 0 bases, with 10 bases between them. The CDR3 DNA reads TGCGCCAGCAGCCAAGTGGCAGATTTCTCTGGAAACACCATATATTTT. Its translation is CASSQVADFSGNTIYF.

The CDR3 bases are TGTGCCAGCAGACGAGATTCGAGCTCCTACAATGAGCAGTTCTTC. It is translated as CASRRDSSSYNEQFF. J is TRBJ2-1 and V is TRBV7-2; unclear D gene. The CDR3 is 15 residues long. Trimming shortened V by 6 bases and J by 0 bases, and 12 bases separated the two germline ends. From germline, CDR1 is SGHTA and CDR2 FQGNSA.

The genes are TRBV6-6 and TRBJ2-3; D unresolved. V shed 5 bases and J shed 0 bases, with 9 bases lying between them. The germline gives CDR1 MNHNY, CDR2 SVGAGI (reference sequence). The CDR3 loop spans 14 amino acids. CDR3 sequence: CASSNIVSTDTQYF. The CDR3 nucleotides read TGTGCCAGCAGTAACATTGTCAGCACAGATACGCAGTATTTT.

This rearrangement joins TRBV5-6 to TRBJ2-7; tentative D call: TRBD1 (6 bases). The V gene lost 6 bases and the J gene lost 3 bases, with 19 bases spanning the gap. This CDR3 contains 15 residues. Germline CDR1 reads SGHDT; CDR2 reads YYEEEE. CDR3 sequence (DNA): TGTGCCAGCATCCAAACAGGGCAGGCCAACTACGAGCAGTACTTC. The encoded protein is CASIQTGQANYEQYF.

The chain is built from TRBV14 and TRBJ1-1, with D possibly matching TRBD1 (6 bases). V was clipped by 3 bases and J by 0 bases, with 14 bases between them. This CDR3 region has 16 residues. Germline loops: CDR1 SGHDN, CDR2 FVKESK. Here the CDR3 reads CASSHGQGFMNTEAFF. The CDR3 DNA reads TGTGCCAGCAGCCACGGGCAGGGGTTCATGAACACTGAAGCTTTCTTT. Together with reference TRBV14 and TRBJ1-1, the CDR3 gives the full variable domain: EAGVTQFPSHSVIEKGQTVTLRCDPISGHDNLYWYRRVMGKEIKFLLHFVKESKQDESGMPNNRFLAERTGGTYSTLKVQPAELEDSGVYFCASSHGQGFMNTEAFFGQGTRLTVV.

The chain recombines TRBV7-9 with TRBJ1-4; unclear D gene. V lost 5 bases to trimming and J lost 0 bases, with 13 bases between them. The germline gives CDR1 SEHNR, CDR2 FQNEAQ (reference sequence). This CDR3 is 16 amino acids long. CDR3 sequence: CASSADDWATNEKLFF. The CDR3 region has the DNA TGTGCCAGCAGCGCAGACGACTGGGCAACTAATGAAAAACTGTTTTTT.

The J gene is TRBJ1-1, the V gene TRBV9; 7 bases fit TRBD1. Germline V lookup: CDR1 SGDLS, CDR2 YYNGEE. The V gene end was trimmed by 0 bases and the J gene end by 2 bases; junction bases not matched to a gene: 4. This CDR3 is built from 15 residues. The CDR3 coding sequence is TGTGCCAGCAGCGTAGTTAACAGGGGTAACACTGAAGCTTTCTTT. Translated: CASSVVNRGNTEAFF.

The chain carries TRBV6-4 and TRBJ2-2; 8 nucleotides line up with TRBD2. Looked up from germline, CDR1 is MRHNA and CDR2 is SNTAGT. The CDR3 contains 14 residues. V gave up 0 bases and J gave up 6 bases; unmatched junction bases: 0. The CDR3 loop is CASSDSRGAGELFF. The DNA of the CDR3 is TGTGCCAGCAGTGACTCGCGGGGGGCCGGGGAGCTGTTTTTT.

The rearrangement uses TRBV11-1 and TRBJ2-7; D might be TRBD1 (6 bases). V lost 4 bases, J lost 6 bases, and 13 bases lay in between. This CDR3 is built from 13 residues. Germline V gives CDR1 SGHAT, CDR2 FQDESV (reference sequence). CDR3 in amino acids: CASSSQGRPEQYF. CDR3 coding DNA: TGTGCCAGCAGCTCCCAGGGGCGTCCCGAGCAGTACTTC.

The rearrangement joins TRBV5-8 to TRBJ2-3; 11 bases fit TRBD2. This CDR3 contains 19 residues. Germline-derived CDR1 and CDR2 are SGHTS and YDEGEE. V shed 1 base, J shed 1 base, and the junction held 11 bases outside the gene matches. CDR3 protein: CASSLLGSGRAFGTDTQYF. CDR3 DNA: TGTGCCAGCAGCTTGTTAGGTAGCGGGAGGGCCTTCGGCACAGATACGCAGTATTTT.

This chain joins TRBV7-8 and TRBJ2-2; TRBD2 aligns across 9 bases. The trim removed 2 bases at V and 2 bases at J, leaving 6 bases unmatched. The CDR3 sequence is 17 residues long. The germline V gene encodes CDR1 SGHVS and CDR2 FQNEAQ. This CDR3 is CASSLMASGTNTGELFF. CDR3 bases: TGTGCCAGCAGCTTAATGGCTAGCGGGACCAACACCGGGGAGCTGTTTTTT.

The genes are TRBV19 and TRBJ1-2, with D perhaps matching TRBD1 (6 bases). V was cut by 10 bases and J by 4 bases, with 10 bases left in between. This CDR3 has 11 residues. Germline values: CDR1 LNHDA, CDR2 SQIVND (reference sequence). This chain's CDR3 is CAIEDSYGYTF. The DNA for the CDR3 is TGTGCCATCGAGGACAGCTATGGCTACACCTTC.

This chain uses TRBV7-2 with TRBJ1-2, with a weak D call TRBD1 (5 bases). The V end lost 5 bases, the J end lost 2 bases, and 15 bases lay between the germline ends. Germline values: CDR1 SGHTA, CDR2 FQGNSA. The CDR3 is 15 amino acids. CDR3 loop: CASSRGLGINYGYTF. The CDR3 nucleotides read TGTGCCAGCAGCCGGGGGTTGGGGATAAACTATGGCTACACCTTC.

This clone was detected a few times. The chain has TRBV27 and TRBJ2-4, with TRBD2 identical over 14 bases. This CDR3 is built from 19 residues. The trim removed 4 bases at V and 8 bases at J, leaving 16 bases unmatched. Germline lookup yields CDR1 MNHEY and CDR2 SMNVEV (reference sequence). CDR3 sequence reads: CASSSRLAGGNSPLDIQYF. CDR3 sequence (DNA): TGTGCCAGCAGTTCGAGACTAGCGGGGGGGAATAGTCCTCTGGACATTCAGTACTTC.

This clone was detected once. The chain joins TRBV4-3 to TRBJ2-4; 7 bases are a match to TRBD1. Germline lookup yields CDR1 LGHNA and CDR2 YSLEER. The CDR3 totals 16 residues. Trimming cost V 1 base and J 6 bases; bases outside gene matches: 9. The chain's CDR3 is CASSQGVLTGANIQYF. CDR3 DNA sequence: TGCGCCAGCAGCCAAGGGGTATTAACAGGGGCAAACATTCAGTACTTC.

The gene calls are TRBV4-3 and TRBJ1-4; tentative D call: TRBD1 (5 bases). The V end was cut by 0 bases, the J end by 0 bases, with 11 bases between. Germline lookup yields CDR1 LGHNA and CDR2 YSLEER. The CDR3 totals 17 residues. The CDR3 coding sequence is TGCGCCAGCAGCCAAGACTACACAGGAGCAACTAATGAAAAACTGTTTTTT. Protein product: CASSQDYTGATNEKLFF.

The V call is TRBV5-4, the J call TRBJ2-1; 9 bases are a match to TRBD1. The CDR3 contains 15 residues. Looked up from germline, CDR1 is SGHNT and CDR2 is YYREEE (reference sequence). The V gene end was trimmed by 2 bases and the J gene end by 9 bases; junction bases not matched to a gene: 9. CDR3 nucleotide sequence: TGTGCCAGCAGCTTTGGAGGACAGGGGAGGGGTGAGCAGTTCTTC. This translates into CASSFGGQGRGEQFF.

The chain carries TRBV6-6 and TRBJ2-5; D gene unclear. Deletions cut 2 bases from V and 0 bases from J, with 13 bases between. Germline values: CDR1 MNHNY, CDR2 SVGAGI (reference sequence). CDR3 size: 16 residues. The CDR3 reads CASSYAKRGYQETQYF. The CDR3 DNA sequence: TGTGCCAGCAGTTACGCTAAGCGAGGATACCAAGAGACCCAGTACTTC.

This chain joins TRBV19 and TRBJ1-2, with 8 bases fitting TRBD1. V lost 3 bases and J lost 4; bases outside the gene matches: 4. Germline V gives CDR1 LNHDA, CDR2 SQIVND (reference sequence). The CDR3 contains 14 residues. This CDR3 is CASSIQGAGYGYTF. CDR3 DNA sequence: TGTGCCAGTAGTATCCAGGGGGCCGGCTATGGCTACACCTTC.

J is TRBJ2-7 and V is TRBV7-9; TRBD2 aligns across 8 bases. CDR3 length: 16 amino acids. The trim removed 6 bases at V and 3 bases at J, leaving 13 bases unmatched. Germline V gene sequence: CDR1 SEHNR, CDR2 FQNEAQ (reference sequence). The CDR3 nucleotides are TGTGCCAGCAGTCCGACCGCGGGACTAGAACACTACGAGCAGTACTTC. It is translated as CASSPTAGLEHYEQYF.

This chain joins TRBV29-1 and TRBJ1-2, with D unresolved. Trimming removed 1 base from V and 4 bases from J, with 10 bases in between. CDR3 size: 13 residues. CDR1 is SQVTM and CDR2 is ANQGSEA in the germline V gene. CDR3 region: CSVEGPVFYGYTF. The CDR3, as DNA: TGCAGCGTTGAAGGCCCAGTCTTCTATGGCTACACCTTC.

On this clone itself: The junction and the germline gene differ at one end; a read error may be behind it. V usage is TRBV5-6 and J usage is TRBJ2-5; no firm D call. The length of the CDR3 is 13 residues. Per the germline V gene, CDR1 is SGHDT and CDR2 is YYEEEE. CDR3 loop: CASTLAGWETQYF. The CDR3 DNA reads as TGTGCCAGCACCTTGGCAGGCTGGGAGACCCAGTACTTC.

The V call is TRBV19, the J call TRBJ1-6; D perhaps matches TRBD1 (5 bases). V lost 3 bases, J lost 8 bases, and 11 bases lay in between. CDR1 is LNHDA and CDR2 is SQIVND in the germline V gene (reference sequence). The CDR3 is 14 residues long. CDR3 nucleotides: TGTGCCAGTAGTATGGGGGGACCCTATTCACCCCTCCACTTT. Protein: CASSMGGPYSPLHF.

V gene TRBV7-9 combines with J gene TRBJ2-7, with unresolved D. The CDR3 is 11 residues long. Deletions cut 5 bases from V and 1 base from J, with 3 bases between. Germline V CDR1 and CDR2: SEHNR, FQNEAQ (reference sequence). CDR3 nucleotides: TGTGCCAGCAGCCCGTCCTACGAGCAGTACTTC. Protein sequence: CASSPSYEQYF.

This chain links TRBV4-1 with TRBJ2-7; D is perhaps TRBD2 (5 bases). V lost 4 bases, J lost 3 bases, and 13 bases lay in between. The length of the CDR3 is 14 residues. From germline, CDR1 is MGHRA and CDR2 YSYEKL. CDR3 sequence (DNA): TGCGCCAGCAGCCCAAATGCGGACTTCTACGAGCAGTACTTC. Its translation: CASSPNADFYEQYF.